Listed below are T cell receptor beta chains from one sample, sequenced in a study of blood T cell repertoires in COVID-19. TCRdb's table, derived via immunoSEQ multiplex PCR, lists solely in-frame clones and lacks some. The sample has around 310,000 clones, nearly 90% seen once. The sample was PBMCs or T cells enriched from blood (not recorded which). The receptors here all came from a woman aged 25 to 39 who had recovered from COVID-19. Both conserved end residues are part of each CDR3. Each record gives: V gene, clone size, J gene, D gene, CDR3 DNA, CDR3 protein. A D gene is named only where the DNA matches it firmly. Part of the rows lack a size; the others show once, few, many or a class for expanded clones.

>TRBV4-3|-|TRBJ2-2|-
TGCGCCAGCAGCCAAGATTTAACATTTACCGGGGAGCTGTTTTTT
CASSQDLTFTGELFF
>TRBV19|-|TRBJ1-3|-
TGTGCCAGTAGTAGCGGGGGTCTCTCTGGAAACACCATATATTTT
CASSSGGLSGNTIYF
>TRBV14|-|TRBJ2-5|-
TGTGCCAGCAGCCAACGTCGGTACCAAGAGACCCAGTACTTC
CASSQRRYQETQYF
>TRBV4-1|-|TRBJ2-1|-
TGCGCCAGCAGCGCACGGACTGTCCCGAGCTCCTACAATGAGCAGTTCTTC
CASSARTVPSSYNEQFF
>TRBV11-2|-|TRBJ2-2|TRBD1
TGTGCCAGCAGCTTAAAATGGACAGGGGAAAAAACCGGGGAGCTGTTTTTT
CASSLKWTGEKTGELFF
>TRBV28|-|TRBJ1-2|TRBD1
TGTGCCAGCAGTACCAGCGACAGGGCGCATGGCTACACCTTC
CASSTSDRAHGYTF
>TRBV6-5|-|TRBJ2-7|TRBD1
TGTGCCACCGGACAGGGGCAAACCTACGAGCAGTACTTC
CATGQGQTYEQYF
>TRBV4-1|-|TRBJ2-1|-
TGCGCCAGCAGCCATGAAGCCCCAACAGAAAATGAGCAGTTCTTC
CASSHEAPTENEQFF
>TRBV10-2|-|TRBJ2-7|TRBD1
TGCGCCATCGCCGGGACAGAAAATTACGAGCAGTACTTC
CAIAGTENYEQYF
>TRBV5-1|-|TRBJ2-5|TRBD2
TGCGCCAGCAGCCCCACGGCGGGAGACGAGACCCAGTACTTC
CASSPTAGDETQYF
>TRBV6-5|-|TRBJ1-2|-
TGTGCCAGCAGAACAAGGAGTCCCTATGGCTACACCTTC
CASRTRSPYGYTF
>TRBV7-9|-|TRBJ2-7|-
TGTGCCAGCAGCTTGATACGTATAGCCGAGCAGTACTTC
CASSLIRIAEQYF
>TRBV27|once|TRBJ1-1|TRBD1
TGTGCCAGCAGTTTACGGGACAGGGCCGAAGCTTTCTTT
CASSLRDRAEAFF
>TRBV7-9|-|TRBJ1-5|-
TGTGCCAGCAGCCCGACCGGGGGGGATCAGCCCCAGCATTTT
CASSPTGGDQPQHF
>TRBV18|-|TRBJ2-7|TRBD1
TGTGCCAGCTCACCACAGGCAGGGGGCGAGCAGTACTTC
CASSPQAGGEQYF
>TRBV30|-|TRBJ1-1|TRBD1
TGTGCCTGGATCAACCCCAGGGGGAAAGGCACTGAAGCTTTCTTT
CAWINPRGKGTEAFF
>TRBV24-1|-|TRBJ2-1|TRBD1
TGTGCCACCAGTGATTCCCCAGGGGGCCTCTACAATGAGCAGTTCTTC
CATSDSPGGLYNEQFF
>TRBV30|-|TRBJ1-1|-
TGTGCCTGGAGTGTACGCCTTCAGGGCGATGAAGCTTTCTTT
CAWSVRLQGDEAFF
>TRBV14|-|TRBJ1-6|-
TGTGCCAGCAGCCACTTCAGGGGCTCCTATAATTCACCCCTCCACTTT
CASSHFRGSYNSPLHF
>TRBV4-2|-|TRBJ2-5|TRBD1
TGTGCCAGCAGCCAACGCCGACAGGGGGATGGAGAGACCCAATACTTC
CASSQRRQGDGETQYF
>TRBV4-1|-|TRBJ2-7|TRBD1
TGCGCCAGCAGCCTCCGGGACAGGGGCTACGAGCAGTACTTC
CASSLRDRGYEQYF
>TRBV18|-|TRBJ1-5|TRBD1
TGTGCCAGCTCACTCCGGGACAGCGATCAGCCCCAGCATTTT
CASSLRDSDQPQHF
>TRBV5-1|-|TRBJ2-2|-
TGCGCCAGCAGCCAGGGGACGGCGAACACCGGGGAGCTGTTTTTT
CASSQGTANTGELFF
>TRBV6-5|-|TRBJ1-5|-
TGTGCCAGCAGTTACTCTACAGGCAATCAGCCCCAGCATTTT
CASSYSTGNQPQHF
>TRBV4-2|once|TRBJ1-2|-
TGTGCCAGCAGCCAAGAAGGAAGAGGGCGCGGGTACGCCTATGGCTACACCTTC
CASSQEGRGRGYAYGYTF
>TRBV29-1|-|TRBJ2-7|-
TGCAGCGTTAACGACGGGATCCACAACGAGCAGTACTTC
CSVNDGIHNEQYF
>TRBV15|-|TRBJ1-5|TRBD1
TGTGCCACCAGCAGGGAGGGTGCAGGGGGCCATCAGCCCCAGCATTTT
CATSREGAGGHQPQHF
>TRBV27|-|TRBJ2-1|TRBD2
TGTGCCAGCAGTGACCAGCGGGAGGGCCCCTACAATGAGCAGTTCTTC
CASSDQREGPYNEQFF
>TRBV27|-|TRBJ2-2|-
TGTGCCAGCGCACCGGGACATTGGACCGGGGAGCTGTTTTTT
CASAPGHWTGELFF
>TRBV7-3|-|TRBJ2-7|TRBD2
TGTGCCAGCAGGTTTAGCCCCGGGGAGGGCTACGAGCAGTACTTC
CASRFSPGEGYEQYF
>TRBV14|-|TRBJ2-3|-
TGTGCCAGCAGCCAACTTAGCCCAGATACGCAGTATTTT
CASSQLSPDTQYF
>TRBV11-3|-|TRBJ2-1|TRBD1
TGTGCCAGCAGCTTAGAAATGACAGGGAACAATGAGCAGTTCTTC
CASSLEMTGNNEQFF
>TRBV12-3/TRBV12-4|once|TRBJ1-2|TRBD1
TGTGCCAGCAGGTCAGGGGGAGGTGGCTACACCTTC
CASRSGGGGYTF
>TRBV12-5|-|TRBJ2-1|TRBD2
TGTGCTAGTGGTTTGACAACTGGGGGGCTAGCGGGAGGATCCTACAATGAGCAGTTCTTC
CASGLTTGGLAGGSYNEQFF
>TRBV20-1|-|TRBJ1-1|-
TGCAGTGCTAGGGGGGGGCCAGAAGCTTTCTTT
CSARGGPEAFF
>TRBV12-3/TRBV12-4|-|TRBJ2-7|-
TGTGCCAGCAGTTGGAGCCAAAGCGAGCAGTACTTC
CASSWSQSEQYF
>TRBV19|-|TRBJ2-7|TRBD1
TGTGCCAGTACCCCTACGGGACAGGGGTTATGGCTTCAGTACTTC
CASTPTGQGLWLQYF
>TRBV12-3/TRBV12-4|few|TRBJ1-2|-
TGTGCCAGCAGCCTAATACGGTCTGGCTACACCTTC
CASSLIRSGYTF
>TRBV2|-|TRBJ2-7|TRBD2
TGTGCCAGCAGGGAAATAAGCGGGGGTTCGAACGAGCAGTACTTC
CASREISGGSNEQYF
>TRBV6-5|-|TRBJ2-3|TRBD1
TGTGCCAGCAGTTACTCCCGGGACAGGACTACAGATACGCAGTATTTT
CASSYSRDRTTDTQYF
>TRBV9|once|TRBJ1-3|-
TGTGCCAGCAGCGTAGACGGTCCCTTCTCTGGAAACACCATATATTTT
CASSVDGPFSGNTIYF
>TRBV18|-|TRBJ2-3|-
TGTGCCAGCTCACTGGGGCTCACAGATACGCAGTATTTT
CASSLGLTDTQYF
>TRBV2|-|TRBJ2-2|-
TGTGCCAGCAGTTTCAGTGTAGAGTGGGGAAGCGGGAACACCGGGGAGCTGTTTTTT
CASSFSVEWGSGNTGELFF
>TRBV28|-|TRBJ2-3|TRBD2
TGTGCCAGCAGTCGACACGGGACTAGCGGGAGGACGACAGATACGCAGTATTTT
CASSRHGTSGRTTDTQYF
>TRBV29-1|-|TRBJ2-7|-
TGCAGCGTTGAAGGAGACGAGCAGTACTTC
CSVEGDEQYF
>TRBV6-5|-|TRBJ1-2|-
TGTGCCAGCAACCTACAGGGTGCCTATGGCTACACCTTC
CASNLQGAYGYTF
>TRBV4-2|-|TRBJ2-7|TRBD2
TGTGCCAGCAGCCAAGATCGAACTAGCGGTGGGGCAGAGCAGTACTTC
CASSQDRTSGGAEQYF
>TRBV19|-|TRBJ1-2|-
TGTGCCAGTAGGGACAGTAGGACTAACTATGGCTACACCTTC
CASRDSRTNYGYTF
>TRBV4-1|-|TRBJ2-1|TRBD2
TGCGCCAGCAGCGCTAGCGGGAGGATGAATGAGCAGTTCTTC
CASSASGRMNEQFF
>TRBV29-1|-|TRBJ1-1|-
TGCAGCGTTGTCGGGGGGCGGAACACTGAAGCTTTCTTT
CSVVGGRNTEAFF